This note documents a single T cell receptor (beta chain) sequence. The target of this receptor is not known. Per-nucleotide qualities are absent, and no much larger clonotype sits a single base away. CDR1 and CDR2, looked up from the germline V gene, are SGDLS and YYNGEE. V gives up 2 bases and J gives up 6 bases, and the segment between their germline ends measures 11 bases. The CDR3 holds 14 amino acids from the cysteine to the phenylalanine. Here the CDR3 DNA is all that survives: 42 bases in frame from base 1. This entry belongs to a study of blood T cell repertoires in COVID-19 (TCRdb year 2020). Regarding the complete study: Samples covering the acute and convalescent phases of COVID-19 were provided by collaborators in the United States, Italy and Spain. The prospective study material was composed of cDNA or gDNA derived from T cells, B-cell-depleted T cells, or PBMCs. The dataset comprised deeply sampled blood TCRbeta repertoires from subjects exposed to, actively infected with, or recovered from COVID-19. The repertoires were released in a freely available public database intended as a resource for research on the immune response to SARS-CoV-2. The samples were drawn from two sources: the first 160 participants of the ongoing ImmuneRACE study, and 1,000 to 1,500 subjects contributed by 6 global collaborators. A de-identified subject ID, COVID-19 status, age in years and sex were almost always included in the sample metadata. Where available, HLA class I and class II types were obtained from metadata supplied by the sample provider rather than from assay-based typing.

TCRbeta CDR3 regions were amplified from genomic DNA by means of the immunoSEQ Assay, a bias-controlled multiplex PCR. In the authors' own workflow: The number of nucleated cells in each sample was estimated by amplification of reference gene primers within the assay. To quantify the absolute abundance of each unique TCRbeta CDR3 rearrangement, sequence reads were collapsed and filtered. For each sample, productive Simpson clonality was calculated as the square root of Simpson's diversity index over productive rearrangements. Drawn from immuneACCESS, this table holds only the in-frame rearrangements with V and J called that TCRdb kept. Clones are partly lost; checked studies trace under half to an unresolved V gene and leave the rest unexplained. V and J calls plus clone size are reproduced from that table; the DNA served to infer D and trimming. The sample table records about 200,000 clones; around 81% of these occur just once. Clones ranked in the top ten supply 4.5% to 7% of the sample.

Collaborating institutions collected whole blood in K2EDTA tubes following their own protocols. For TCRbeta analysis, collaborator samples were shipped as frozen whole blood, as isolated PBMCs, or as DNA extracted from either sample type. Beyond this particular receptor, the publication reports: Clinical and demographic metadata were provided uncurated, with the amount varying by source and participant.

The sequence is built from TRBV9 and TRBJ2-2; no confident D gene assignment can be made. Sequencing used peripheral blood. This clonotype was obtained from a woman aged 70-85 years with acute or convalescent COVID-19. The CDR3 amino acid sequence is: CASSVGRGAGELFF. The nucleotide sequence reads as follows: TGTGCCAGCAGCGTGGGTAGAGGCGCCGGGGAGCTGTTTTTT. Reference TRBV9 and TRBJ2-2 genes cover what lies past the CDR3, so the full variable domain is DSGVTQTPKHLITATGQRVTLRCSPRSGDLSVYWYQQSLDQGLQFLIQYYNGEERAKGNILERFSAQQFPDLHSELNLSSLELGDSALYFCASSVGRGAGELFFGEGSRLTVL.